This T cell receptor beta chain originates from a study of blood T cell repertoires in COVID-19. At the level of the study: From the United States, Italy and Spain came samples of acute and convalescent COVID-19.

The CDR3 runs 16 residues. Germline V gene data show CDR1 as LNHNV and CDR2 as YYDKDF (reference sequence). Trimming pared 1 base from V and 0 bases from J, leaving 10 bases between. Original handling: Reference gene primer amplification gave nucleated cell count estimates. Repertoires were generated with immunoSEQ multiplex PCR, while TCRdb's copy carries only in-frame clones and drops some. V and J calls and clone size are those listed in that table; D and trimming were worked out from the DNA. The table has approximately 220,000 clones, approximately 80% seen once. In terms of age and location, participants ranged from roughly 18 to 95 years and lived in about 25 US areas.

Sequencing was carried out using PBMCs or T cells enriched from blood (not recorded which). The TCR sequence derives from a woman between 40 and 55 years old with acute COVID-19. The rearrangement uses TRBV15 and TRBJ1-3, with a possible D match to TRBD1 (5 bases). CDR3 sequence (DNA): TGTGCCACCAGCAGAGGGGGCAGAGACTCTGGAAACACCATATATTTT. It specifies CATSRGGRDSGNTIYF. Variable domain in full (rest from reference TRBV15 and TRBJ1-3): DAMVIQNPRYQVTQFGKPVTLSCSQTLNHNVMYWYQQKSSQAPKLLFHYYDKDFNNEADTPDNFQSRRPNTSFCFLDIRSPGLGDTAMYLCATSRGGRDSGNTIYFGEGSWLTVV.